One sample yielded the 7 T cell receptor beta chains listed below, sequenced in a study of T cell clones after liver transplantation. Proliferating CFSE-low MLR cells were sequenced to define alloreactive TCRbeta sequences. These receptors' targets are unknown. The table came from immunoSEQ multiplex PCR; TCRdb's copy has only in-frame clones and leaves some out. Of thousands of clones in the sample, about 38% were seen once. Sequenced: CD4+ T cells from cultured PBMCs. The receptors shown here come from a human patient who received a liver transplant. A share of the T cells may be of graft donor origin.

This clone was found a few times. This chain links TRBV28 with TRBJ1-1; unclear D gene. The CDR3 runs to 14 residues. Germline values: CDR1 MDHEN, CDR2 SYDVKM. Trimming cost V 2 bases and J 6 bases, with 13 bases left between them. The CDR3, as DNA: TGTGCCAGCAGTTTAGGGGTGGGGTACGCTGAAGCTTTCTTT. Translating it yields CASSLGVGYAEAFF.

The chain links TRBV28 to TRBJ2-7, with a tentative D call TRBD2 (5 bases). This CDR3 has 14 residues. V was shortened by 5 bases and J by 2 bases, with 13 bases between the two germline ends. Germline V gene data show CDR1 as MDHEN and CDR2 as SYDVKM. This CDR3 reads CASSNGMVAYEQYF. The CDR3 DNA sequence: TGTGCCAGCAGTAACGGGATGGTCGCCTACGAGCAGTACTTC.

This clone qualifies as medium-sized. The sample carries other DNA sequences with the same CDR3. The chain recombines TRBV5-1 with TRBJ2-3; 9 nucleotides align to TRBD2. This CDR3 is 15 amino acids long. Germline V gene sequence: CDR1 SGHRS, CDR2 YFSETQ. With 0 bases clipped from V and 6 bases from J, the junction kept 5 bases outside the gene matches. Here the CDR3 reads CASSLGLAEGDTQYF. The DNA for the CDR3 is TGCGCCAGCAGCTTGGGACTAGCGGAGGGGGATACGCAGTATTTT.

The chain uses TRBV6-6 and TRBJ1-1, with 7 positions matching TRBD1. Germline V gene lookup returns CDR1 MNHNY and CDR2 SVGAGI (reference sequence). Germline trimming cut 0 bases from V and 5 bases from J; bases unmatched to any gene: 6. The CDR3 totals 15 residues. The CDR3 nucleotides read TGTGCCAGCAGTTACTCGGGAGGGGGCAGTACTGAAGCTTTCTTT. Translation gives CASSYSGGGSTEAFF.

With regard to this clone: One end of the junction does not line up with germline, which may come from a read error. The chain combines TRBV6-1 with TRBJ1-4; 7 positions agree with TRBD1. The CDR3 spans 14 residues. Germline values: CDR1 MNHNS, CDR2 SASEGT. The CDR3 coding sequence is TGTGCCAGCAGAGAAGGGGGCGCAAGGGAAAAACTGTTTTTT. Translated: CASREGGAREKLFF.

The CDR3 region has the DNA TGTGCCAGCAGTGAAGGGGTAGGAGCGACCCAGTACTTC. Protein sequence: CASSEGVGATQYF. This chain connects TRBV2 to TRBJ2-5; D remains ambiguous. The CDR3 runs 13 residues. The germline V gene has CDR1 SNHLY and CDR2 FYNNEI. V was cut by 1 base and J by 7 bases, with 10 bases left in between. The variable domain in full, with the rest retrieved from reference TRBV2 and TRBJ2-5, is EPEVTQTPSHQVTQMGQEVILRCVPISNHLYFYWYRQILGQKVEFLVSFYNNEISEKSEIFDDQFSVERPDGSNFTLKIRSTKLEDSAMYFCASSEGVGATQYFGPGTRLLVL.

A few counts support this clone. The CDR3 loop is CASSSNEGETQYF. The CDR3 DNA sequence: TGTGCCAGCTCTTCAAACGAGGGCGAGACCCAGTACTTC. The V and J genes are TRBV18 and TRBJ2-5; possibly TRBD2 for D (5 bases). Germline assignment: CDR1 KGHSH and CDR2 LQKENI. This CDR3 spans 13 amino acids. V was shortened by 6 bases and J by 5 bases, with 13 bases between the two germline ends.